This T cell receptor beta chain was sequenced in a study of siplizumab effects on memory and regulatory T cells. Sequencing used immunoSEQ multiplex PCR; TCRdb keeps in-frame clones, though not all of them. The sample holds 100,000 to 110,000 clones, about 95% seen once. Study findings and constraints: Suppressive capability of dividing Tregs from siplizumab cultures went unverified.

Trimming pared 0 bases from V and 11 bases from J, leaving 13 bases between. The CDR3 is 13 amino acids. The germline CDR1 and CDR2 sequences are LNHNV and YYDKDF (reference sequence). Comment on this clone: Its antigen is currently unknown.

The material sequenced was non-Treg CD4+ T cells sorted from blood. The sequence derives from a human donor in good health. The V gene is TRBV15, the J gene TRBJ2-5; D is uncertain. CDR3 in DNA: TGTGCCACCAGCAGAGATCGGAGTAGGGAACAGTACTTC. This translates into CATSRDRSREQYF.